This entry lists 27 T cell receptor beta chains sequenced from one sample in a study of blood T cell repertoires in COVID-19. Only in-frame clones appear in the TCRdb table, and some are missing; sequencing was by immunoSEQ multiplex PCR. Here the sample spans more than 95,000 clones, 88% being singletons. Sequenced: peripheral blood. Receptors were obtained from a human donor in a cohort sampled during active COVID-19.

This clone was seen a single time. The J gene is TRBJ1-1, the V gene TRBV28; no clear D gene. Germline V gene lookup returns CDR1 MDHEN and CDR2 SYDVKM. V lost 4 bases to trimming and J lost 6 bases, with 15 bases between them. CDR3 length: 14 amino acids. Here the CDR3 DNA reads TGTGCCAGCAGTTCTACCCGGGCGGGCGCTGAAGCTTTCTTT. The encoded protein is CASSSTRAGAEAFF.

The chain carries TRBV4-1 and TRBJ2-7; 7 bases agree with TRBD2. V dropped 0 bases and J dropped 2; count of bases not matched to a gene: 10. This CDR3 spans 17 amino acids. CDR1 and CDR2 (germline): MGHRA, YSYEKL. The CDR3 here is CASSQEETPGGPYEQYF. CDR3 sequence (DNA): TGCGCCAGCAGCCAAGAAGAAACACCGGGGGGTCCCTACGAGCAGTACTTC.

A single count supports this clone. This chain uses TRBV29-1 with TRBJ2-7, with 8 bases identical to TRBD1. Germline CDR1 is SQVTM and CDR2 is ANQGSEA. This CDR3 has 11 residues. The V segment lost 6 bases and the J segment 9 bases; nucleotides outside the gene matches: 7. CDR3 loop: CSVFHGQGQYF. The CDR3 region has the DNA TGCAGCGTATTCCATGGACAGGGGCAGTACTTC.

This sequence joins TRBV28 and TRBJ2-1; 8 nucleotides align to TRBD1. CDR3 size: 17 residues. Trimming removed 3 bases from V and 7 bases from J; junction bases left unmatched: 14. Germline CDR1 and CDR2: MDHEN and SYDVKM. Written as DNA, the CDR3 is TGTGCCAGCAGTTTCCCTCAGGGGGACAGGTTTTTGAATGAGCAGTTCTTC. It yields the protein CASSFPQGDRFLNEQFF.

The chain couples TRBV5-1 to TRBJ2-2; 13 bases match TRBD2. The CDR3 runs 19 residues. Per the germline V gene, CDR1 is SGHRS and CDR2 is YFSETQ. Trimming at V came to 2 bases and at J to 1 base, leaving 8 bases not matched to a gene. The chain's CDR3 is CASSFLWTSGGRNTGELFF. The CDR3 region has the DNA TGCGCCAGCAGCTTTCTCTGGACTAGCGGGGGCCGGAACACCGGGGAGCTGTTTTTT.

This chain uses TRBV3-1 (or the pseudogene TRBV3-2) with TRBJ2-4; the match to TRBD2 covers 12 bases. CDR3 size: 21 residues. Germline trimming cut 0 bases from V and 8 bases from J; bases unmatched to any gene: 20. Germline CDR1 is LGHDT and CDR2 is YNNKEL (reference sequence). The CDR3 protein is CASSQDQTSGSPYPPYDIQYF. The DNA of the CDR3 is TGTGCCAGCAGCCAAGATCAGACTAGCGGGAGTCCTTATCCTCCGTATGACATTCAGTACTTC.

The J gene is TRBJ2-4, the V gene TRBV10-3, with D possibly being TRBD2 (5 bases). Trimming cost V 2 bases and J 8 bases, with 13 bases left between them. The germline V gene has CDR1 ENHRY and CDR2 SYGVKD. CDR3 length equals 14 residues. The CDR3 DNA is TGTGCCATCAGTGAGGGACTGGATGCGGACATTCAGTACTTC. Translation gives CAISEGLDADIQYF.

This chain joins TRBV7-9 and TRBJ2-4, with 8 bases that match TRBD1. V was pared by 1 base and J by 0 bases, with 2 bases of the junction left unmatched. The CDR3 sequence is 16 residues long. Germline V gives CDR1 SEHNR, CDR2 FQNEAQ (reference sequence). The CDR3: CASSLGQGLAKNIQYF. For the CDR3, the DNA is TGTGCCAGCAGCTTAGGACAGGGGCTAGCCAAAAACATTCAGTACTTC. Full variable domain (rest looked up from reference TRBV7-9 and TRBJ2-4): DTGVSQNPRHKITKRGQNVTFRCDPISEHNRLYWYRQTLGQGPEFLTYFQNEAQLEKSRLLSDRFSAERPKGSFSTLEIQRTEQGDSAMYLCASSLGQGLAKNIQYFGAGTRLSVL.

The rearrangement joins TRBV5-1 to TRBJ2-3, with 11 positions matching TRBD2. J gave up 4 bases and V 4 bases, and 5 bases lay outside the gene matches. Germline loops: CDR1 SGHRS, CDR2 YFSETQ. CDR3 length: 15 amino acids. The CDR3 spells CASSLTSGEADTQYF. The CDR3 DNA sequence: TGCGCCAGCAGCCTGACTAGCGGGGAGGCAGATACGCAGTATTTT.

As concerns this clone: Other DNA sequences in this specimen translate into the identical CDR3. The CDR3 protein is CASSLEAGQETQYF. CDR3 coding DNA: TGTGCCAGCAGCTTGGAAGCGGGCCAAGAGACCCAGTACTTC. The chain carries TRBV5-4 and TRBJ2-5; a weak D match, TRBD2 (6 bases). The CDR3 is made up of 14 amino acids. The germline V gene encodes CDR1 SGHNT and CDR2 YYREEE (reference sequence). Trimming removed 0 bases from V and 1 base from J, with 7 bases in between.

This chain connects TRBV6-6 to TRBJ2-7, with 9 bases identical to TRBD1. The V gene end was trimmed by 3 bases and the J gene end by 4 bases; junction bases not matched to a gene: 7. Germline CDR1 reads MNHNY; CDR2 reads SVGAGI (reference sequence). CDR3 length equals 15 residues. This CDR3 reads CASSYPGTGKYEQYF. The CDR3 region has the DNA TGTGCCAGCAGTTATCCCGGGACAGGGAAATACGAGCAGTACTTC.

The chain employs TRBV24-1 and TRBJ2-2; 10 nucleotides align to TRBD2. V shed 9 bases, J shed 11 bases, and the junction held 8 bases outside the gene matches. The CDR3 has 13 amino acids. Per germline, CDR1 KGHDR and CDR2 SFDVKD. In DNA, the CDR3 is TGTGCCACCTCAGCGGGAGGGTCGAGAGAGCTGTTTTTT. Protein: CATSAGGSRELFF.

CDR3 in amino acids: CASSPTGTGGYTF. The CDR3 DNA reads TGTGCCAGCAGCCCCACCGGGACAGGGGGCTACACCTTC. The gene calls are TRBV6-2 or TRBV6-3 and TRBJ1-2, with 9 bases lining up with TRBD1. CDR3 length: 13 amino acids. Germline assignment: CDR1 MNHEY and CDR2 SVGEGT. V trimming: 6 bases; J trimming: 8 bases; junction bases outside the gene matches: 7.

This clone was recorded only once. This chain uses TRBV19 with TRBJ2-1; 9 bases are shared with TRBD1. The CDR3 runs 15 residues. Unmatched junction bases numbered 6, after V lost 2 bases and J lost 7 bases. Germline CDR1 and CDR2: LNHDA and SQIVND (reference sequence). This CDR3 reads CASSIWTGEGNEQFF. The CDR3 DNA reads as TGTGCCAGTAGTATATGGACAGGGGAAGGGAATGAGCAGTTCTTC.

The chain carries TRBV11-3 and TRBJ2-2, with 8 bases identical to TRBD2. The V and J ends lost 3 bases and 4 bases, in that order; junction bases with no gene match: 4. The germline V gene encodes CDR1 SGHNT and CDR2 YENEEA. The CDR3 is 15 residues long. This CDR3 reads CASSFLTSVTGELFF. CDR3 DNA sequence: TGTGCCAGCAGCTTCCTGACTAGCGTCACCGGGGAGCTGTTTTTT.

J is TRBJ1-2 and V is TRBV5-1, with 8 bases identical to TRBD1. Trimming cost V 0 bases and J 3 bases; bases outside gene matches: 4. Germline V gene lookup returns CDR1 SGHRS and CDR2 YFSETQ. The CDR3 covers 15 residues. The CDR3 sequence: CASSLAQGADYGYTF. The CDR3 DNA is TGCGCCAGCAGCTTGGCGCAGGGGGCGGACTATGGCTACACCTTC.

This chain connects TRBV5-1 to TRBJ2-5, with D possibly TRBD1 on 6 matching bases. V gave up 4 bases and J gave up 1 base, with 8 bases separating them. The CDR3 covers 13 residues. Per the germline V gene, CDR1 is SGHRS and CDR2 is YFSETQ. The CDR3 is CASSGQPQETQYF. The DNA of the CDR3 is TGCGCCAGCAGCGGACAGCCCCAAGAGACCCAGTACTTC.

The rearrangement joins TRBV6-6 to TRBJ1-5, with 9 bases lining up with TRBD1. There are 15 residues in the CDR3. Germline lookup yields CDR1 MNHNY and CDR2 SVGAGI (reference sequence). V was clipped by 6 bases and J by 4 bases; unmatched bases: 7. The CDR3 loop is CASSLGTGKNQPQHF. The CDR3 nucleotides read TGTGCCAGCAGCCTCGGGACAGGGAAAAATCAGCCCCAGCATTTT.

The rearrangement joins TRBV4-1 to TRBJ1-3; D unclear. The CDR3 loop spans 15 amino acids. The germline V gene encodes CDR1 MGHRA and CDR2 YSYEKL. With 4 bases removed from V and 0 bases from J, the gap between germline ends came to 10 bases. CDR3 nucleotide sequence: TGCGCCAGCAGCCCTCCGGGAGGCTCTGGAAACACCATATATTTT. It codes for CASSPPGGSGNTIYF.

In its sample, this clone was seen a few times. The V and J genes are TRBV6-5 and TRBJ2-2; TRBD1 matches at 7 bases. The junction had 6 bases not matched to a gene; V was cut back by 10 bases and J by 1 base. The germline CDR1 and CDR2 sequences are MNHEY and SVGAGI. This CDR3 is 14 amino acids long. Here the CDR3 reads CATIGTVNTGELFF. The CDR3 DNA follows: TGTGCCACCATTGGGACAGTGAACACCGGGGAGCTGTTTTTT.

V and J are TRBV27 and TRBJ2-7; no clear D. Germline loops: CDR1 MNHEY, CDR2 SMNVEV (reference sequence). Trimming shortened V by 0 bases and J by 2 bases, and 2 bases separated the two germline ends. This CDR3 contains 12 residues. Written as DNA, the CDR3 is TGTGCCAGCAGTTTATCTACCTACGAGCAGTACTTC. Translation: CASSLSTYEQYF.

CDR3 in amino acids: CASSLASGPNEQFF. As DNA, the CDR3 is TGCGCCAGCAGCCTGGCTAGCGGCCCCAATGAGCAGTTCTTC. This chain uses TRBV5-1 with TRBJ2-1, with TRBD2 identical over 7 bases. Per germline, CDR1 SGHRS and CDR2 YFSETQ. The V and J ends lost 4 bases and 6 bases, in that order; junction bases with no gene match: 7. The CDR3 loop spans 14 amino acids.

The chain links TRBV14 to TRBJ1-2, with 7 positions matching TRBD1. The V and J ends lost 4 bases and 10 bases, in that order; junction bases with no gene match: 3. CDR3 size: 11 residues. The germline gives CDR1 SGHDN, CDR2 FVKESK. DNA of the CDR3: TGTGCCAGCAGCCGAGGGGGCTCCTACACCTTC. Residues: CASSRGGSYTF.

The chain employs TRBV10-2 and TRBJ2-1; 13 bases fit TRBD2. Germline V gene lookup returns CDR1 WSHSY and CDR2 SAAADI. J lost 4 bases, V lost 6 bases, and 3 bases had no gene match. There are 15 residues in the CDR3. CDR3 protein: CASRSGLAGYNEQFF. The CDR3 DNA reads TGCGCCAGCAGGTCGGGACTAGCGGGGTACAATGAGCAGTTCTTC.

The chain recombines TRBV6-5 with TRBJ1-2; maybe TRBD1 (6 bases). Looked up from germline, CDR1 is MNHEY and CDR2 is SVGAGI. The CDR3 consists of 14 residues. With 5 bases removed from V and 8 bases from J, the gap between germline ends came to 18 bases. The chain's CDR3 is CASSQPGGARGYTF. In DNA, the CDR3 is TGTGCCAGCAGTCAACCGGGGGGGGCGCGGGGCTACACCTTC.

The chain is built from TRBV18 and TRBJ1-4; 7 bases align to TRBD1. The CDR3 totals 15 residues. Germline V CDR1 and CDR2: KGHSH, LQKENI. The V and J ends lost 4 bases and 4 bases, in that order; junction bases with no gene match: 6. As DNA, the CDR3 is TGTGCCAGCTCACTTAACCGGGACAGTAATGAAAAACTGTTTTTT. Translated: CASSLNRDSNEKLFF.

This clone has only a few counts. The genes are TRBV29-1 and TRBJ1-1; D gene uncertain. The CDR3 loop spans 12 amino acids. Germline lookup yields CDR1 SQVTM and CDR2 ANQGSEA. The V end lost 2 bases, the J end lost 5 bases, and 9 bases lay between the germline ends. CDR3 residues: CSVELTGTEAFF. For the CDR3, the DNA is TGCAGCGTTGAACTGACGGGGACTGAAGCTTTCTTT.